This T cell receptor (beta chain) was recorded in a study of long-term antiretroviral therapy in people with HIV. Findings of the study overall: For ART adherence, viral resistance and therapy changes, no data were available.

Samples were assayed with immunoSEQ v3.0 at survey level. The data were produced by immunoSEQ multiplex PCR, yet TCRdb's version contains in-frame clones alone and is incomplete. This sample has tens of thousands of clones, with 95% found just once. Amounts of roughly 0.95-11 million cryopreserved PBMC were held in the samples before DNA extraction. With regard to this clone: The antigen is unknown.

The CDR3 has 16 residues. The V and J ends lost 5 bases and 2 bases, in that order; junction bases with no gene match: 8. Germline V gene sequence: CDR1 MDHEN, CDR2 SYDVKM. The source is a man aged 50 or older with HIV. This chain joins TRBV28 and TRBJ2-3; 9 bases agree with TRBD1. The sequences come from unsorted PBMCs, collected 5.3 years after starting antiretroviral therapy. CDR3 sequence: CASSPGGTGLTDTQYF. The CDR3 region has the DNA TGTGCCAGCAGTCCCGGGGGGACAGGGCTCACAGATACGCAGTATTTT.